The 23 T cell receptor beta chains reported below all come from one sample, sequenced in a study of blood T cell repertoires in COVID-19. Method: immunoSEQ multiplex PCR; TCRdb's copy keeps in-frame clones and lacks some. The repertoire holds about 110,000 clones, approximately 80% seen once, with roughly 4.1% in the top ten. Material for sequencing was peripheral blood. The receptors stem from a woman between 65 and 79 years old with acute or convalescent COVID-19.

This CDR3 is CASSIRERQSSNQPQHF. CDR3 DNA: TGTGCCAGTAGTATTAGAGAGAGGCAGTCCTCCAATCAGCCCCAGCATTTT. This chain links TRBV19 with TRBJ1-5; D is unclear. The CDR3 is made up of 17 amino acids. Germline loops: CDR1 LNHDA, CDR2 SQIVND (reference sequence). Trimming took 3 bases from V and 3 from J, leaving 18 bases between them.

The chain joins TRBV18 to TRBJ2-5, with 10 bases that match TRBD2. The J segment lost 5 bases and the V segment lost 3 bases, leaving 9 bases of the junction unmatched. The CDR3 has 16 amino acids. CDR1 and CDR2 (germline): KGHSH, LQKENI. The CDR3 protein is CASSPPAGGLRETQYF. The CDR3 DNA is TGTGCCAGCTCACCCCCAGCGGGGGGGCTCCGGGAGACCCAGTACTTC.

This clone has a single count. The CDR3 coding sequence is TGCGCCAGCAGCCAAGTTGGACAGGTTAGCAATCAGCCCCAGCATTTT. It encodes CASSQVGQVSNQPQHF. The chain has TRBV4-1 and TRBJ1-5, with TRBD1 identical over 7 bases. The V gene's germline CDR1 is MGHRA and CDR2 YSYEKL. The CDR3 is made up of 16 amino acids. The junction had 3 bases not matched to a gene; V was cut back by 1 base and J by 0 bases.

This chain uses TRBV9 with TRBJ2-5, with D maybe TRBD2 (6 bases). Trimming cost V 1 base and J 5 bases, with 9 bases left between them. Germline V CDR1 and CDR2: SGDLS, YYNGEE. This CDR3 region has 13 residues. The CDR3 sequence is CASSVRDSETQYF. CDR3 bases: TGTGCCAGCAGCGTACGGGACTCTGAGACCCAGTACTTC.

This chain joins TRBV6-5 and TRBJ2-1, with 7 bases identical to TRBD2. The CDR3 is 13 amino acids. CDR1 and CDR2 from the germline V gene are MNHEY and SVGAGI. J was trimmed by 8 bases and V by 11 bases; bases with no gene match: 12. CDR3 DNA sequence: TGTGCCGGGCGACGGGAGAGCGGGGATGAGCAGTTCTTC. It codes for CAGRRESGDEQFF.

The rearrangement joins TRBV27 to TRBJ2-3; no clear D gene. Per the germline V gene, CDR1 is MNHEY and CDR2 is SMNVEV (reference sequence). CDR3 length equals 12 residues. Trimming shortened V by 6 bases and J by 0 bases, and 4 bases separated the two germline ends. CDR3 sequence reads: CASSPSTDTQYF. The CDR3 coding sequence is TGTGCCAGCAGCCCTAGCACAGATACGCAGTATTTT.

CDR3: CASSLFVREGRETQYF. For the CDR3, the DNA is TGTGCCAGCAGTTTATTTGTCAGGGAGGGACGAGAGACCCAGTACTTC. The V call is TRBV28, the J call TRBJ2-5; 7 bases align to TRBD2. This CDR3 spans 16 amino acids. Trimming took 1 base from V and 4 from J; bases not matched to a gene: 9. Looked up from germline, CDR1 is MDHEN and CDR2 is SYDVKM.

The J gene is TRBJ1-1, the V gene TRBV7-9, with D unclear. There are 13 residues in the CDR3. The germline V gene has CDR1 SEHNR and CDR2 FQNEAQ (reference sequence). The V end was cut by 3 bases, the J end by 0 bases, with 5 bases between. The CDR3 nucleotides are TGTGCCAGCAGCTTTTTTATGAACACTGAAGCTTTCTTT. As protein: CASSFFMNTEAFF.

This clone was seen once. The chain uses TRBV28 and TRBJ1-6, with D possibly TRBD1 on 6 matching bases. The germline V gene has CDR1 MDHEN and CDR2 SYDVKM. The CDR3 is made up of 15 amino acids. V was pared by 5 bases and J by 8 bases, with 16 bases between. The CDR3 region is CASSQPGGGDSPLHF. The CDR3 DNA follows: TGTGCCAGCAGTCAACCTGGCGGGGGCGATTCACCCCTCCACTTT.

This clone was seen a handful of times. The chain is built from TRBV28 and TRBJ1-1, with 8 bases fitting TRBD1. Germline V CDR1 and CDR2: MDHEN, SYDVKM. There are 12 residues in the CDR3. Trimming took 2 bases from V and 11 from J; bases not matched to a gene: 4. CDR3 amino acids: CASSLVRGHAFF. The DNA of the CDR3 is TGTGCCAGCAGTTTAGTCAGGGGGCATGCTTTCTTT.

The CDR3 protein is CASSPEPGQGSGYTF. The CDR3 nucleotides are TGTGCCAGCTCACCAGAACCGGGACAGGGTAGCGGCTACACCTTC. The V and J genes are TRBV18 and TRBJ1-2, with 9 bases fitting TRBD1. The CDR3 runs 15 residues. Trimming cost V 2 bases and J 8 bases; bases outside gene matches: 9. Germline V gene lookup returns CDR1 KGHSH and CDR2 LQKENI.

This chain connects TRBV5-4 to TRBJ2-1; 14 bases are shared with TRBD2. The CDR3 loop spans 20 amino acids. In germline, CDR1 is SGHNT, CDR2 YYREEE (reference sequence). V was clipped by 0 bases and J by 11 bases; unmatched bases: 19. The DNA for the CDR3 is TGTGCCAGCAGCTTGGGGCTTCCCGGGACTAGCGGGAGTGAAAGGGTTAAGCAGTTCTTC. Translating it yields CASSLGLPGTSGSERVKQFF.

The DNA of the CDR3 is TGTGCCAGCAGCGTCACAGAAGGAAACACCATATATTTT. This encodes CASSVTEGNTIYF. This rearrangement joins TRBV2 to TRBJ1-3, with D unclear. V lost 6 bases and J lost 4, with 10 bases in between. CDR1 and CDR2 (germline): SNHLY, FYNNEI. This CDR3 spans 13 amino acids. Complete variable domain (other parts from reference TRBV2 and TRBJ1-3): EPEVTQTPSHQVTQMGQEVILRCVPISNHLYFYWYRQILGQKVEFLVSFYNNEISEKSEIFDDQFSVERPDGSNFTLKIRSTKLEDSAMYFCASSVTEGNTIYFGEGSWLTVV.

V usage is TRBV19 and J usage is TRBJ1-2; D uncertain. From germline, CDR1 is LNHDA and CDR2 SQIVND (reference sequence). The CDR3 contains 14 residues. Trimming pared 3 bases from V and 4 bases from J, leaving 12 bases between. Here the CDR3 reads CASSIPETTYGYTF. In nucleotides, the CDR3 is TGTGCCAGTAGTATTCCCGAGACAACCTATGGCTACACCTTC.

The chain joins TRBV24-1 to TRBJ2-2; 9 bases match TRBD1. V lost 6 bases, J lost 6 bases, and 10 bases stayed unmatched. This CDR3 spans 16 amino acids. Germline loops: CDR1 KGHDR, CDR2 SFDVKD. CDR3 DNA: TGTGCCACCAGTAGAACGGGACAGGGAGGGGCCGGGGAGCTGTTTTTT. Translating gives CATSRTGQGGAGELFF.

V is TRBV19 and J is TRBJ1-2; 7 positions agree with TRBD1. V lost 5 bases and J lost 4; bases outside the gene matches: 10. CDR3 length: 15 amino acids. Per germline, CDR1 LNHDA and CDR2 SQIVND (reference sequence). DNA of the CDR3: TGTGCCAGTAGTGCGTACAGGGGCCCTGTCTATGGCTACACCTTC. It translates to CASSAYRGPVYGYTF.

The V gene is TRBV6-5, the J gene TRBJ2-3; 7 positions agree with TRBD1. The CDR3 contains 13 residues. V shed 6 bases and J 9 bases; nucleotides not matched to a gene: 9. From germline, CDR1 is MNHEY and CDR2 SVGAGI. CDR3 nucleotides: TGTGCCAGCAGACTACAGGGGTCCGACACGCAGTATTTT. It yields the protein CASRLQGSDTQYF.

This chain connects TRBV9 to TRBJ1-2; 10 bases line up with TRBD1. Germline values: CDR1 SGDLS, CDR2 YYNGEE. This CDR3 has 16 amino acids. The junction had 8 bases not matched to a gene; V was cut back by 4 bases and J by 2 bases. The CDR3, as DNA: TGTGCCAGCAGCCCCCAGGACAGGGGGTTAAACTATGGCTACACCTTC. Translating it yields CASSPQDRGLNYGYTF.

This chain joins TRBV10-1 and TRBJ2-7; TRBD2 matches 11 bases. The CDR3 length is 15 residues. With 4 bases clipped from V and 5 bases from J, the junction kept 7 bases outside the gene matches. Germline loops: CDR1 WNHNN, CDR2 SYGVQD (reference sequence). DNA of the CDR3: TGCGCCAGCAGTGGTAGCGGGAGGGCAATCGACGAGCAGTACTTC. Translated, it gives CASSGSGRAIDEQYF.

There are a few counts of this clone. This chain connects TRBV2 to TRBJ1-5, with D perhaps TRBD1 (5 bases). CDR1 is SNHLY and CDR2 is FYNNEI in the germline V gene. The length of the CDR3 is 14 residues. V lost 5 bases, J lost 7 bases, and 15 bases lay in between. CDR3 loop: CASSFREPGQPQHF. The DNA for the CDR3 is TGTGCCAGCAGTTTTAGAGAACCAGGGCAGCCCCAGCATTTT. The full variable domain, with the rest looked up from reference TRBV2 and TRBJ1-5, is EPEVTQTPSHQVTQMGQEVILRCVPISNHLYFYWYRQILGQKVEFLVSFYNNEISEKSEIFDDQFSVERPDGSNFTLKIRSTKLEDSAMYFCASSFREPGQPQHFGDGTRLSIL.

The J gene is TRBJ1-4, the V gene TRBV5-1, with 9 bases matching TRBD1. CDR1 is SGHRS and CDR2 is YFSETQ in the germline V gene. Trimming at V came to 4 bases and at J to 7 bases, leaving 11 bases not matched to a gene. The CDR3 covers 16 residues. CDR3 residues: CASSLSPGQGFEKLFF. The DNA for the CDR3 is TGCGCCAGCAGCCTAAGTCCGGGACAGGGTTTTGAAAAACTGTTTTTT.

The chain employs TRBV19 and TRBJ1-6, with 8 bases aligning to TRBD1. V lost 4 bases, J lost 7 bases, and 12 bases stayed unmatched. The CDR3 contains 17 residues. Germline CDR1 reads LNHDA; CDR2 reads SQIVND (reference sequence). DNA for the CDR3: TGTGCCAGTAGTAAGGACCCAGGGGGCACTAGGAATTCACCCCTCCACTTT. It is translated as CASSKDPGGTRNSPLHF.

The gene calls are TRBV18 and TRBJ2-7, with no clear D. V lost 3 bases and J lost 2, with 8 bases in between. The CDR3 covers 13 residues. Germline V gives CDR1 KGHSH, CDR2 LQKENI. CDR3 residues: CASSPPSAYEQYV. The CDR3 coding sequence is TGTGCCAGCTCACCGCCGTCGGCCTACGAGCAGTACGTC.